Presented here are 22 T cell receptor beta chains from one specimen sequenced in a study of T cells in Graves' hyperthyroidism and ophthalmopathy. It was RNA transcripts that yielded the amplified TCR beta CDR3 regions. Primed by the HTBI set, a first-round RT-PCR was run on the TCR CDR3. One entry per CDR3 protein results from TCRdb running MiXCR on the multiplex PCR reads. The table has 460,000 or so distinct CDR3 sequences, around 14% seen once. Sequenced input: blood. The source of these receptors is a woman aged 18-29 years with Graves' hyperthyroidism.

The chain recombines TRBV30 with TRBJ1-5; 11 bases map to TRBD1. This CDR3 region has 15 residues. Germline trimming cut 3 bases from V and 6 bases from J; bases unmatched to any gene: 7. Germline V CDR1 and CDR2: GTSNPN, SVGIG (reference sequence). The CDR3 protein is CAWSAGTGGGQPQHF. CDR3 coding DNA: TGTGCCTGGAGCGCCGGGACAGGGGGAGGTCAGCCCCAGCATTTT.

This clonotype was recorded a few times. V is TRBV4-1 and J is TRBJ1-5; tentative D call: TRBD1 (5 bases). This CDR3 spans 15 amino acids. V lost 0 bases, J lost 3 bases, and 9 bases lay in between. In germline, CDR1 is MGHRA, CDR2 YSYEKL. CDR3 nucleotides: TGCGCCAGCAGCCAAGATAAACAGGTCAATCAGCCCCAGCATTTT. Encoded protein: CASSQDKQVNQPQHF.

The chain links TRBV6-2 or TRBV6-3 to TRBJ2-1; 7 bases match TRBD2. Unmatched junction bases numbered 11, after V lost 5 bases and J lost 4 bases. The CDR3 is 16 amino acids. Germline V CDR1 and CDR2: MNHEY, SVGEGT. The CDR3 DNA follows: TGTGCCAGCAGTCCGGGGTGGCTAGCGGAGTACAATGAGCAGTTCTTC. Protein sequence: CASSPGWLAEYNEQFF.

This clonotype was detected ten times or more. The chain links TRBV24-1 to TRBJ2-1, with unresolved D. The CDR3 consists of 14 residues. The V end lost 3 bases, the J end lost 7 bases, and 12 bases lay between the germline ends. Germline loops: CDR1 KGHDR, CDR2 SFDVKD. Here the CDR3 reads CATSDPDMANEQFF. In nucleotides, the CDR3 is TGTGCCACCAGTGATCCCGACATGGCTAATGAGCAGTTCTTC.

This clonotype was seen many times. This chain uses TRBV20-1 with TRBJ2-1; the match to TRBD2 covers 7 bases. CDR3 length: 14 amino acids. V was clipped by 6 bases and J by 6 bases; unmatched bases: 11. Germline V gene data show CDR1 as DFQATT and CDR2 as SNEGSKA (reference sequence). DNA for the CDR3: TGCAGTGCCCCAAACCCCTCTAGCGGCAATGAGCAGTTCTTC. This encodes CSAPNPSSGNEQFF.

The sample holds many counts of this clonotype. The J gene is TRBJ2-7, the V gene TRBV28; TRBD1 might be the D (6 bases). V was trimmed by 4 bases and J by 5 bases, leaving 18 bases between them. CDR3 length: 15 amino acids. Per the germline V gene, CDR1 is MDHEN and CDR2 is SYDVKM. The CDR3 spells CASSSSPPTGHEQYV. CDR3 coding DNA: TGTGCCAGCAGTTCCTCTCCCCCCACAGGGCACGAGCAGTACGTC.

The V call is TRBV28, the J call TRBJ2-7, with D possibly TRBD2 on 5 matching bases. The germline CDR1 and CDR2 sequences are MDHEN and SYDVKM. Trimming took 5 bases from V and 6 from J, leaving 11 bases between them. CDR3 length: 12 residues. For the CDR3, the DNA is TGTGCCAGCAGTGCTACGGGGAGCGAGCAGTACTTC. It is translated as CASSATGSEQYF. Variable domain in full (rest from reference TRBV28 and TRBJ2-7): DVKVTQSSRYLVKRTGEKVFLECVQDMDHENMFWYRQDPGLGLRLIYFSYDVKMKEKGDIPEGYSVSREKKERFSLILESASTNQTSMYLCASSATGSEQYFGPGTRLTVT.

This clonotype was detected ten times or more. The chain uses TRBV28 and TRBJ2-7; 10 bases are shared with TRBD2. This CDR3 is 16 amino acids long. Trimming removed 3 bases from V and 3 bases from J; junction bases left unmatched: 8. Germline loops: CDR1 MDHEN, CDR2 SYDVKM. The DNA for the CDR3 is TGTGCCAGCAGTTTTTCACTAGCGGGACTTAACTACGAGCAGTACGTC. Encoded protein: CASSFSLAGLNYEQYV.

This clonotype was seen many times. The chain joins TRBV11-3 to TRBJ2-3, with 7 positions matching TRBD1. The CDR3 extends over 14 amino acids. J gave up 1 base and V 6 bases, and 4 bases lay outside the gene matches. The V gene's germline CDR1 is SGHNT and CDR2 YENEEA. The CDR3 loop reads CASRTGTGTDTQYF. The CDR3 DNA sequence: TGTGCCAGCAGGACCGGGACAGGCACAGATACGCAGTATTTT.

This clonotype appeared a single time. The chain carries TRBV30 and TRBJ1-1; maybe TRBD1 (6 bases). CDR3 length equals 11 residues. Looked up from germline, CDR1 is GTSNPN and CDR2 is SVGIG (reference sequence). Trimming left V 1 base short and J 8 bases short, with 8 bases between. The CDR3 DNA reads as TGTGCCTGGAGTGGGGGGCTAGAAGCTTTCTTT. Protein sequence: CAWSGGLEAFF.

A few counts support this clonotype. The chain is built from TRBV30 and TRBJ1-1; D may be TRBD1 (5 bases). Germline CDR1 GTSNPN, CDR2 SVGIG (reference sequence). The CDR3 loop spans 14 amino acids. Deletions cut 1 base from V and 4 bases from J, with 13 bases between. CDR3 protein: CAWSEDTMSTEAFF. CDR3 coding DNA: TGTGCCTGGAGTGAGGACACTATGAGCACTGAAGCTTTCTTT.

The chain employs TRBV19 and TRBJ2-3; 10 bases fit TRBD2. This CDR3 has 18 amino acids. V gave up 3 bases and J gave up 0 bases; unmatched junction bases: 9. From germline, CDR1 is LNHDA and CDR2 SQIVND (reference sequence). CDR3 in DNA: TGTGCCAGTAGTATCATTGCTAGCGGGAGCCCTAGCACAGATACGCAGTATTTT. Its protein product is CASSIIASGSPSTDTQYF. The whole variable domain, filled in from reference TRBV19 and TRBJ2-3, reads DGGITQSPKYLFRKEGQNVTLSCEQNLNHDAMYWYRQDPGQGLRLIYYSQIVNDFQKGDIAEGYSVSREKKESFPLTVTSAQKNPTAFYLCASSIIASGSPSTDTQYFGPGTRLTVL.

The gene calls are TRBV6-9 and TRBJ2-1; 9 bases match TRBD2. The trim removed 3 bases at V and 5 bases at J, leaving 11 bases unmatched. CDR3 length: 17 amino acids. CDR1 and CDR2 (germline): MNHGY, SVAAGI. The CDR3 DNA sequence: TGTGCCAGCAGTTACCACGGGGGCGGGAGGGCCGACAATGAGCAGTTCTTC. This sequence encodes CASSYHGGGRADNEQFF.

This clonotype was found many times. The chain carries TRBV20-1 and TRBJ2-3; 13 bases line up with TRBD2. The CDR3 consists of 13 residues. Germline loops: CDR1 DFQATT, CDR2 SNEGSKA (reference sequence). The junction had 0 bases not matched to a gene; V was cut back by 5 bases and J by 4 bases. The CDR3 region is CSAGLAGADTQYF. The CDR3 DNA reads as TGCAGTGCTGGACTAGCGGGAGCAGATACGCAGTATTTT.

This clonotype has ten or more counts. The gene calls are TRBV30 and TRBJ2-5; D uncertain. In germline, CDR1 is GTSNPN, CDR2 SVGIG (reference sequence). This CDR3 has 13 amino acids. V gave up 1 base and J gave up 7 bases, with 13 bases separating them. The CDR3, as DNA: TGTGCCTGGAGTGGACTCGAAAGAGGGACCCAGTACTTC. Translating gives CAWSGLERGTQYF.

This clonotype was seen many times. The V call is TRBV27, the J call TRBJ2-7; TRBD1 agrees at 9 bases. This CDR3 contains 15 residues. The V segment lost 5 bases and the J segment 7 bases; nucleotides outside the gene matches: 12. The V gene's germline CDR1 is MNHEY and CDR2 SMNVEV (reference sequence). Here the CDR3 reads CASSITGQGTGEQYF. CDR3 coding DNA: TGTGCCAGCAGTATCACCGGACAGGGGACGGGGGAGCAGTACTTC.

This clonotype showed up many times. The V gene is TRBV27, the J gene TRBJ2-3; D is uncertain. The CDR3 has 12 amino acids. Trimming took 6 bases from V and 3 from J, leaving 7 bases between them. From germline, CDR1 is MNHEY and CDR2 SMNVEV (reference sequence). The CDR3 here is CASRPTTDTQYF. CDR3 nucleotides: TGTGCCAGCAGGCCGACGACAGATACGCAGTATTTT.

The rearrangement joins TRBV7-9 to TRBJ2-7; D may correspond to TRBD1 or TRBD2 (5 bases each). The germline V gene encodes CDR1 SEHNR and CDR2 FQNEAQ (reference sequence). There are 16 residues in the CDR3. The germline V and J ends were trimmed by 3 bases and 2 bases, with 17 bases remaining between them. The CDR3: CASSFGTSTGPYEQYF. CDR3 in DNA: TGTGCCAGCAGCTTTGGGACCTCCACAGGCCCCTACGAGCAGTACTTC.

The rearrangement joins TRBV10-1 to TRBJ1-1, with TRBD1 identical over 9 bases. Trimming cost V 0 bases and J 5 bases; bases outside gene matches: 1. Per germline, CDR1 WNHNN and CDR2 SYGVQD (reference sequence). The CDR3 runs to 14 residues. In DNA form, the CDR3 reads TGCGCCAGCAGTGAGTCGACAGGGGGGACTGAAGCTTTCTTT. Encoded protein: CASSESTGGTEAFF.

In its sample, this clonotype was seen a few times. This sequence may be a read error, since a much larger clone differs from it by one base. This sequence joins TRBV27 and TRBJ2-6, with D uncertain. The V end was cut by 6 bases, the J end by 2 bases, with 5 bases between. This CDR3 is built from 13 residues. CDR1 is MNHEY, CDR2 SMNVEV, per germline (reference sequence). The CDR3 reads CASRRTGANVLTF. DNA for the CDR3: TGTGCCAGCAGGAGAACTGGGGCCAACGTCCTGACTTTC.

This clonotype was seen at least ten times. V gene TRBV19 combines with J gene TRBJ2-5; possible D gene TRBD1, 6 bases. This CDR3 has 13 residues. Trimming left V 8 bases short and J 1 base short, with 11 bases between. Germline lookup yields CDR1 LNHDA and CDR2 SQIVND (reference sequence). The CDR3 reads CASRRDTQETQYF. DNA for the CDR3: TGTGCCAGTCGCCGGGACACCCAAGAGACCCAGTACTTC.

This clonotype showed up many times. This chain connects TRBV28 to TRBJ2-7; TRBD2 is a possible D gene (5 bases). The CDR3 is made up of 15 amino acids. The V gene's germline CDR1 is MDHEN and CDR2 SYDVKM. V gave up 1 base and J gave up 0 bases, with 10 bases separating them. CDR3 in amino acids: CASSLSGLVSYEQYV. In nucleotides, the CDR3 is TGTGCCAGCAGTTTATCTGGACTTGTCTCCTACGAGCAGTACGTC.